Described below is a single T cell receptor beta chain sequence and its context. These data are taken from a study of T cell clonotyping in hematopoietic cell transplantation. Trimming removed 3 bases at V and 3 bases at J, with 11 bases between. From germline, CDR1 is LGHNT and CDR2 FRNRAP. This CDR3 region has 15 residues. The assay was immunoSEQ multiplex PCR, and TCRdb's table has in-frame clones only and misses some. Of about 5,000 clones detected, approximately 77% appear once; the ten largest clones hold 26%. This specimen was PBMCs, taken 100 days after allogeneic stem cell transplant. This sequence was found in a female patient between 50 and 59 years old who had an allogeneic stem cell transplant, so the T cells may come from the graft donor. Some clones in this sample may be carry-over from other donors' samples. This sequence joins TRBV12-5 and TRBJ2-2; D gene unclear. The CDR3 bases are TGTGCTAGTGGTTTTGAAGGATTTGACACCGGGGAGCTGTTTTTT. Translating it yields CASGFEGFDTGELFF.